One and the same sample provided the 23 T cell receptor beta chains below, sequenced in a study of blood T cell repertoires in COVID-19. Measured with immunoSEQ multiplex PCR; TCRdb has only the in-frame clones, and not every one. The sample shows about 400,000 clones, 70% to 90% of them seen only once. Sequencing input: peripheral blood. These receptors all stem from a woman aged 25-40 years with active or convalescent COVID-19.

The chain combines TRBV19 with TRBJ2-3, with 7 bases identical to TRBD1. The CDR3 contains 14 residues. The germline V gene has CDR1 LNHDA and CDR2 SQIVND (reference sequence). J was trimmed by 4 bases and V by 3 bases; bases with no gene match: 4. CDR3 DNA sequence: TGTGCCAGTAGTATTACAGGGGTCCCAGATACGCAGTATTTT. Its protein product is CASSITGVPDTQYF. The full variable domain, rest sourced from reference TRBV19 and TRBJ2-3, is DGGITQSPKYLFRKEGQNVTLSCEQNLNHDAMYWYRQDPGQGLRLIYYSQIVNDFQKGDIAEGYSVSREKKESFPLTVTSAQKNPTAFYLCASSITGVPDTQYFGPGTRLTVL.

The chain links TRBV19 to TRBJ2-7; 16 bases align to TRBD2. With V trimmed by 7 bases and J by 7 bases, 7 bases remained unmatched. Germline CDR1 and CDR2: LNHDA and SQIVND (reference sequence). This CDR3 comprises 15 residues. CDR3 in amino acids: CASTGTSGRADEQYF. The CDR3 DNA sequence: TGTGCCAGTACCGGGACTAGCGGGAGGGCCGATGAGCAGTACTTC.

This clone was detected once. The chain couples TRBV5-4 to TRBJ2-5; 10 positions agree with TRBD2. In germline, CDR1 is SGHNT, CDR2 YYREEE (reference sequence). V dropped 3 bases and J dropped 3; count of bases not matched to a gene: 8. The CDR3 length is 16 residues. The CDR3 is CASSSYAGTSEETQYF. CDR3 nucleotide sequence: TGTGCCAGCAGCTCTTATGCCGGGACTAGCGAAGAGACCCAGTACTTC.

The chain joins TRBV7-6 to TRBJ2-5, with 8 bases fitting TRBD2. V shed 5 bases, J shed 2 bases, and the junction held 1 base outside the gene matches. Looked up from germline, CDR1 is SGHVS and CDR2 is FNYEAQ. This CDR3 has 13 amino acids. CDR3 nucleotide sequence: TGTGCCAGCAGCCGGGGGGGGCAAGAGACCCAGTACTTC. Encoded protein: CASSRGGQETQYF.

The V gene is TRBV10-1, the J gene TRBJ2-3; tentative D call: TRBD1 (5 bases). The V and J ends lost 6 bases and 4 bases respectively, with 11 bases between them. The germline gives CDR1 WNHNN, CDR2 SYGVQD (reference sequence). The CDR3 loop spans 13 amino acids. CDR3 amino acids: CASSPQESDTQYF. CDR3 nucleotides: TGCGCCAGCAGCCCACAGGAATCAGATACGCAGTATTTT.

V and J are TRBV3-1 (or the pseudogene TRBV3-2) and TRBJ1-4; 8 positions match TRBD1. The V gene end was trimmed by 4 bases and the J gene end by 4 bases; junction bases not matched to a gene: 14. Germline CDR1 LGHDT, CDR2 YNNKEL (reference sequence). The CDR3 runs 18 residues. The CDR3 nucleotides read TGTGCCAGCAGCCGAGGCCAAGCAGGGGGCAGGGATAATGAAAAACTGTTTTTT. It yields the protein CASSRGQAGGRDNEKLFF.

V and J are TRBV13 and TRBJ1-1; D unresolved. In germline, CDR1 is PRHDT, CDR2 FYEKMQ (reference sequence). The CDR3 extends over 14 amino acids. Trimming removed 0 bases from V and 0 bases from J, with 5 bases in between. CDR3 nucleotides: TGTGCCAGCAGCTTAGGACACCTGAACACTGAAGCTTTCTTT. This gives the protein CASSLGHLNTEAFF.

This chain uses TRBV19 with TRBJ1-3; maybe TRBD1 (6 bases). The CDR3 extends over 18 amino acids. Germline CDR1 and CDR2: LNHDA and SQIVND (reference sequence). Between the trimmed V and J ends, which lost 3 bases and 0 bases, there was a span of 18 bases. CDR3 coding DNA: TGTGCCAGTAGTATGACCATCCTCAACAGGGTCTCTGGAAACACCATATATTTT. It specifies CASSMTILNRVSGNTIYF.

With regard to this clone: Germline is not matched at one junction end, which may reflect a read error. The rearrangement joins TRBV10-2 to TRBJ2-5; TRBD1 matches 11 bases. The CDR3 spans 14 residues. Germline assignment: CDR1 WSHSY and CDR2 SAAADI. The CDR3 spells CARRGQGGGETQYF. The DNA of the CDR3 is TGCGCCCGCAGGGGACAGGGGGGAGGCGAGACCCAGTACTTC.

The chain couples TRBV11-2 to TRBJ2-1; D call uncertain. The germline gives CDR1 SGHAT, CDR2 FQNNGV. V was cut by 3 bases and J by 5 bases, with 14 bases left in between. The CDR3 runs to 15 residues. The CDR3 DNA follows: TGTGCCAGCAGCTTGGGCCGATCTACCGACAATGAGCAGTTCTTC. Residues: CASSLGRSTDNEQFF.

The count of this clone is one. This chain connects TRBV5-4 to TRBJ2-7, with a tentative D call TRBD1 (5 bases). CDR1 is SGHNT, CDR2 YYREEE, per germline (reference sequence). Trimming left V 4 bases short and J 6 bases short, with 14 bases between. This CDR3 contains 13 residues. CDR3 nucleotide sequence: TGTGCCAGCAGCCCGATGACTCAGGGCGAGCAGTACTTC. Translating gives CASSPMTQGEQYF.

The chain has TRBV7-6 and TRBJ1-5; 11 bases map to TRBD1. V dropped 3 bases and J dropped 6; count of bases not matched to a gene: 4. The CDR3 has 15 amino acids. The germline gives CDR1 SGHVS, CDR2 FNYEAQ. CDR3 sequence reads: CASSLGTGGLQPQHF. DNA for the CDR3: TGTGCCAGCAGCTTGGGGACAGGGGGACTTCAGCCCCAGCATTTT.

The chain combines TRBV12-5 with TRBJ2-2; no reliable D call. The CDR3 spans 13 residues. With 5 bases removed from V and 5 bases from J, the gap between germline ends came to 9 bases. Per the germline V gene, CDR1 is LGHNT and CDR2 is FRNRAP. CDR3 sequence reads: CASGPAVTGELFF. The CDR3 DNA sequence: TGTGCTAGTGGTCCGGCGGTGACCGGGGAGCTGTTTTTT. The full variable domain, rest sourced from reference TRBV12-5 and TRBJ2-2, is DARVTQTPRHKVTEMGQEVTMRCQPILGHNTVFWYRQTMMQGLELLAYFRNRAPLDDSGMPKDRFSAEMPDATLATLKIQPSEPRDSAVYFCASGPAVTGELFFGEGSRLTVL.

The table lists this clone with a count of one. This rearrangement joins TRBV7-6 to TRBJ1-1, with a weak D call TRBD1 (6 bases). Germline loops: CDR1 SGHVS, CDR2 FNYEAQ. V lost 4 bases and J lost 5, with 17 bases in between. CDR3 length equals 15 residues. The CDR3 bases are TGTGCCAGCAGCTACAATACAGGGAGTACTACTGAAGCTTTCTTT. Its translation: CASSYNTGSTTEAFF.

The chain is built from TRBV11-2 and TRBJ2-5; possible D gene TRBD2, 5 bases. V was shortened by 1 base and J by 3 bases, with 9 bases between the two germline ends. CDR3 length equals 14 residues. CDR1 and CDR2 (germline): SGHAT, FQNNGV. In nucleotides, the CDR3 is TGTGCCAGCAGCTTAGCCGGGATAGAAGAGACCCAGTACTTC. It encodes CASSLAGIEETQYF.

The CDR3 region is CASSFTGAADTQYF. CDR3 nucleotides: TGTGCCAGCAGTTTTACGGGAGCGGCAGATACGCAGTATTTT. J is TRBJ2-3 and V is TRBV27; a possible D gene is TRBD2 (6 bases). CDR1 MNHEY and CDR2 SMNVEV come from the germline V gene (reference sequence). Trimming shortened V by 3 bases and J by 4 bases, and 11 bases separated the two germline ends. The CDR3 has 14 amino acids.

The count of this clone is one. This chain joins TRBV3-1 (or the pseudogene TRBV3-2) and TRBJ1-5; 7 nucleotides agree with TRBD1. The V segment lost 0 bases and the J segment 4 bases; nucleotides outside the gene matches: 9. CDR1 is LGHDT and CDR2 is YNNKEL in the germline V gene (reference sequence). This CDR3 is built from 17 residues. The CDR3 DNA is TGTGCCAGCAGCCAAGATCGAACAGGGGACACTAATCAGCCCCAGCATTTT. Its translation is CASSQDRTGDTNQPQHF.

The V call is TRBV19, the J call TRBJ1-5; TRBD1 agrees at 10 bases. The trim removed 6 bases at V and 2 bases at J, leaving 7 bases unmatched. CDR3 length: 16 amino acids. The germline gives CDR1 LNHDA, CDR2 SQIVND (reference sequence). The CDR3 DNA sequence: TGTGCCAGTAGGGAGACAGGGGGCTGGGGCAATCAGCCCCAGCATTTT. Its translation is CASRETGGWGNQPQHF.

V gene TRBV9 combines with J gene TRBJ1-1; D unresolved. The CDR3 length is 16 residues. V was pared by 1 base and J by 2 bases, with 15 bases between. Germline values: CDR1 SGDLS, CDR2 YYNGEE. The CDR3 loop is CASSVNVAGGNTEAFF. CDR3 sequence (DNA): TGTGCCAGCAGCGTAAACGTTGCGGGTGGAAACACTGAAGCTTTCTTT.

The chain is built from TRBV2 and TRBJ2-1; weak D call: TRBD1 (5 bases). CDR3 length: 13 amino acids. CDR1 is SNHLY, CDR2 FYNNEI, per germline. V shed 4 bases and J shed 6 bases, with 10 bases lying between them. The CDR3 region has the DNA TGTGCCAGCAGTGCTCCAGGGTTCAATGAGCAGTTCTTC. The encoded protein is CASSAPGFNEQFF.

The chain is built from TRBV6-5 and TRBJ1-1, with D unresolved. The CDR3 loop spans 13 amino acids. Looked up from germline, CDR1 is MNHEY and CDR2 is SVGAGI. With 7 bases removed from V and 0 bases from J, the gap between germline ends came to 9 bases. CDR3 amino acids: CASKPDLNTEAFF. CDR3 nucleotides: TGTGCCAGCAAACCGGACTTGAACACTGAAGCTTTCTTT.

The V and J genes are TRBV2 and TRBJ2-1; D is possibly TRBD2 (6 bases). The CDR3 loop spans 15 amino acids. Trimming took off 7 bases at V and 0 bases at J, with 13 bases between the two ends. Germline assignment: CDR1 SNHLY and CDR2 FYNNEI. CDR3 region: CASTELAASYNEQFF. CDR3 coding DNA: TGTGCCAGCACCGAACTAGCAGCCTCCTACAATGAGCAGTTCTTC.

This clone showed up just once. The V call is TRBV7-8, the J call TRBJ1-5; D is possibly TRBD1 (6 bases). Germline V gives CDR1 SGHVS, CDR2 FQNEAQ. Trimming left V 1 base short and J 9 bases short, with 16 bases between. This CDR3 has 15 residues. In DNA, the CDR3 is TGTGCCAGCAGCTTAGGAACAGGGCCCTATTTGCCCCAGCATTTT. Its protein product is CASSLGTGPYLPQHF.